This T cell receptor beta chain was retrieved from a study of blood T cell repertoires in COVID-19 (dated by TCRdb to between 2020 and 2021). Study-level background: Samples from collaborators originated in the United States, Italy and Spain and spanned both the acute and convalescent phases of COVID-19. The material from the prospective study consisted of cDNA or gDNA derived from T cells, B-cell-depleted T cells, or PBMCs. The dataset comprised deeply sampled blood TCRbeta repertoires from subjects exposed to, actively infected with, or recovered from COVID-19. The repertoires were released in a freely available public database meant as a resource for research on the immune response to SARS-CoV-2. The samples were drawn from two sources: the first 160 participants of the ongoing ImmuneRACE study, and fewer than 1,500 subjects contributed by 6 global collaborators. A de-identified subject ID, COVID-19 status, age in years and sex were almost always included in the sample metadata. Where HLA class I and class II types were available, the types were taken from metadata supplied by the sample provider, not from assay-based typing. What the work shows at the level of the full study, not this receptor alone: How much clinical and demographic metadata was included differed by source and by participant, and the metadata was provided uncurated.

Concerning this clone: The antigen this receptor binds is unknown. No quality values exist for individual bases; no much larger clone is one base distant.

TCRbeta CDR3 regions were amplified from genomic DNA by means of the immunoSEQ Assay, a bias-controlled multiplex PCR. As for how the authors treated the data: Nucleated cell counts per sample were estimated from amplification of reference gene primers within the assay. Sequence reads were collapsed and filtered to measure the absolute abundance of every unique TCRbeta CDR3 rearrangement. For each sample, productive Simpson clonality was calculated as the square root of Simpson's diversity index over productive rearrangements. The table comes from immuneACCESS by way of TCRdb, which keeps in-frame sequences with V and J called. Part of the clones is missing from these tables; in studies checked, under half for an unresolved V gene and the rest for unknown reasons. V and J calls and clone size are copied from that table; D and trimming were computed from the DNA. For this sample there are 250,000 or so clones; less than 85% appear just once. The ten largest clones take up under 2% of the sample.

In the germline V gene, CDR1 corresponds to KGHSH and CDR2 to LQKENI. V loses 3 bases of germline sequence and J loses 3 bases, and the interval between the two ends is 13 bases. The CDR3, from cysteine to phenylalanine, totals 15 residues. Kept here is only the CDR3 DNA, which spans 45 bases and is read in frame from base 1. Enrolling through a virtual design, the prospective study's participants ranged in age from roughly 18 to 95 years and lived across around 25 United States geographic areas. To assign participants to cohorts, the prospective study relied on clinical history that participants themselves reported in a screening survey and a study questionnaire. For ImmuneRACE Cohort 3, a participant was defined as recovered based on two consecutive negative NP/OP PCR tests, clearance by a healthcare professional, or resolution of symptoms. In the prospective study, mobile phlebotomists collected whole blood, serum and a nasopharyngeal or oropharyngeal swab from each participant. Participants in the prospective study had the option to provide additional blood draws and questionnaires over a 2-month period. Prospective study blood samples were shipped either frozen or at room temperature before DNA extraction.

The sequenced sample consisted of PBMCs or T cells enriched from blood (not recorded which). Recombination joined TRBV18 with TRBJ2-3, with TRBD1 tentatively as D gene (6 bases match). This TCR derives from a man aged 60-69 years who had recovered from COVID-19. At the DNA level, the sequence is TGTGCCAGCTCACCTCAAGGGGGAAGAACAGATACGCAGTATTTT. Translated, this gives CASSPQGGRTDTQYF.